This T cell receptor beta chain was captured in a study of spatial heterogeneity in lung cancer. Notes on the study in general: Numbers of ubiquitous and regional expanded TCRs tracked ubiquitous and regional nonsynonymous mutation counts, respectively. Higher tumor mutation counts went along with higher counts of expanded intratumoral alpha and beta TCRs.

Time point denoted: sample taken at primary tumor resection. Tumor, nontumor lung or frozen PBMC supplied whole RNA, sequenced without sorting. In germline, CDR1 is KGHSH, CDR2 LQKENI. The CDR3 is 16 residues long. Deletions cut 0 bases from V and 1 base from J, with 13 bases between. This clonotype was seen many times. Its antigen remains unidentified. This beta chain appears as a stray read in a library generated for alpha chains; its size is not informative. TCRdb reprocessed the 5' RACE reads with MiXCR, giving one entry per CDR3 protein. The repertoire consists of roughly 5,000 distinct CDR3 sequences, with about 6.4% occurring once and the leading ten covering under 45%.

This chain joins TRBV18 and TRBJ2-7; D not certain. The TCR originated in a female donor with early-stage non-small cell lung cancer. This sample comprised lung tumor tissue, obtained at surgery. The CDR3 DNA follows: TGTGCCAGCTCACCACCTACGGCGGCCCATTCCTACGAGCAGTACGTC. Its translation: CASSPPTAAHSYEQYV.